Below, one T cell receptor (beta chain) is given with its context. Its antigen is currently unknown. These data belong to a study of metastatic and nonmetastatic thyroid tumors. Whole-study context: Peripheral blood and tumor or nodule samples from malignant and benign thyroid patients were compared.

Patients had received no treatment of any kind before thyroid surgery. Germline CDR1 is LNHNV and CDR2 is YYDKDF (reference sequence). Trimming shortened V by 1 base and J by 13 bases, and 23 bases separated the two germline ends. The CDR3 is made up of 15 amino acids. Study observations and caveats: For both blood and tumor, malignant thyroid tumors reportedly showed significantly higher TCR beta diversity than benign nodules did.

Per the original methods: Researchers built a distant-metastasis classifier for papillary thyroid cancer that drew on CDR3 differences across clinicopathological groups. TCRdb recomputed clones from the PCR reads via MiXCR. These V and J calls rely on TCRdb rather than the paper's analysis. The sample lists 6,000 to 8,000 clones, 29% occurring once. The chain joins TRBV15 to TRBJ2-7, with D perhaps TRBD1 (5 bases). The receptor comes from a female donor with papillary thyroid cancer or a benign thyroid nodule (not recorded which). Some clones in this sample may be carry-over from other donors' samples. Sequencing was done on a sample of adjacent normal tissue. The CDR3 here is CATSRALDNIYDHYF. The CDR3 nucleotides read TGTGCCACCAGCAGAGCCTTGGACAACATCTACGATCATTACTTC.